Described below is a single T cell receptor beta chain sequence and its context. This entry comes from a study of blood T cell repertoires in COVID-19. Study summary: Both acute and convalescent COVID-19 samples were obtained from the United States, Italy and Spain.

V was pared by 6 bases and J by 3 bases, with 9 bases between. The CDR3 length is 11 residues. Germline CDR1 and CDR2: DFQATT and SNEGSKA (reference sequence). Sequencing was performed with immunoSEQ multiplex PCR; in TCRdb, only in-frame clones are kept and a portion is missing. This table holds around 220,000 clones, roughly 84% found once. The clonotype originates from a young man with active or convalescent COVID-19. Sequencing used peripheral blood. The J gene is TRBJ2-7, the V gene TRBV20-1; D possibly corresponds to TRBD1 (5 bases). The CDR3 region is CSAQGNYEQYF. Here the CDR3 DNA reads TGCAGTGCGCAGGGAAACTACGAGCAGTACTTC.